The entry below describes one TCR beta chain. The source of the sample is a study of OX40 agonist ivuxolimab in advanced cancers. From germline, CDR1 is MNHEY and CDR2 SVGAGI. The CDR3 is 11 residues long. V lost 6 bases and J 6 bases, leaving 9 bases between the germline ends. Generated by immunoSEQ multiplex PCR, the TCRdb table keeps only in-frame clones and is missing some. The table includes 60,000 or so clones, 70% to 90% detected once. The material sequenced was CD4+ or CD8+ T cells sorted from blood, taken in a trial of the OX40 agonist ivuxolimab. This rearrangement joins TRBV6-5 to TRBJ2-7; D unresolved. The sequence derives from an adult with an advanced solid tumor such as melanoma, head and neck, liver or kidney cancer. In DNA form, the CDR3 reads TGTGCCAGCAGATCGCCCCCCGAGCAGTACTTC. It yields the protein CASRSPPEQYF.